Included here is one T cell receptor beta chain sequence, with context. Its target is unknown. The record originates from a study of cytomegalovirus exposure and HLA in healthy donors. Whole-study context: Earlier results showed some 120 million unique TCR beta sequences derived from approximately 170 million T cells.

With 1 base removed from V and 2 bases from J, the gap between germline ends came to 12 bases. The CDR3 extends over 16 amino acids. Germline V CDR1 and CDR2: SGHTA, FQGNSA. A multiplex PCR was run with 60 Vbeta primers and 13 Jbeta primers. Produced via immunoSEQ multiplex PCR; TCRdb's table is partial and in-frame only. The sample contains some 90,000 clones, nearly 80% of which appear only once. Study results and limitations: Several of the most significant clusters were apparently associated with common viral pathogens in a later analysis.

The rearrangement joins TRBV7-2 to TRBJ1-5, with D possibly being TRBD1 (6 bases). Specimen: PBMCs. This TCR derives from a female donor in good health and CMV-seronegative. For the CDR3, the DNA is TGTGCCAGCAGCTTAGGCCCGGCAGGGGGCAATCAGCCCCAGCATTTT. Amino acid sequence: CASSLGPAGGNQPQHF. The variable domain in full, completed from reference TRBV7-2 and TRBJ1-5, reads GAGVSQSPSNKVTEKGKDVELRCDPISGHTALYWYRQSLGQGLEFLIYFQGNSAPDKSGLPSDRFSAERTGGSVSTLTIQRTQQEDSAVYLCASSLGPAGGNQPQHFGDGTRLSIL.